The 28 T cell receptor beta chains reported below all come from one sample, sequenced in a study of neurological immune-mediated disorders. Each CDR3 protein gets one entry after TCRdb re-called the 5' RACE reads with MiXCR. Among fewer than 20,000 distinct CDR3 sequences listed, 12% to 15% were seen once. Sample: CD4+ T cells from blood. These receptors all stem from a woman aged 55-69 years with HTLV-1-associated myelopathy (HAM/TSP).

This clonotype was detected many times. V usage is TRBV11-2 and J usage is TRBJ2-3; D may be TRBD2 (5 bases). In germline, CDR1 is SGHAT, CDR2 FQNNGV. CDR3 length: 15 amino acids. V gave up 6 bases and J gave up 8 bases, with 21 bases separating them. CDR3 region: CASSQTSGSLPTQYF. In nucleotides, the CDR3 is TGTGCCAGCAGTCAAACATCGGGATCCCTTCCTACGCAGTATTTT. Full variable domain (missing parts from reference TRBV11-2 and TRBJ2-3): EAGVAQSPRYKIIEKRQSVAFWCNPISGHATLYWYQQILGQGPKLLIQFQNNGVVDDSQLPKDRFSAERLKGVDSTLKIQPAKLEDSAVYLCASSQTSGSLPTQYFGPGTRLTVL.

This clonotype came up many times. The chain is built from TRBV20-1 and TRBJ2-3; perhaps TRBD1 as D (6 bases). The CDR3 is 13 residues long. Germline V gene sequence: CDR1 DFQATT, CDR2 SNEGSKA (reference sequence). Between the trimmed V and J ends, which lost 5 bases and 2 bases, there was a span of 11 bases. CDR3 sequence reads: CSAGGQNTDTQYF. The CDR3 DNA reads TGCAGTGCTGGAGGACAGAACACAGATACGCAGTATTTT.

This clonotype was observed many times. The chain joins TRBV29-1 to TRBJ1-1; maybe TRBD1 (6 bases). Trimming left V 4 bases short and J 1 base short, with 10 bases between. The CDR3 totals 13 residues. From germline, CDR1 is SQVTM and CDR2 ANQGSEA. The CDR3, as DNA: TGCAGCGTTGTCAGGGGCCCGAACACTGAAGCTTTCTTT. It yields the protein CSVVRGPNTEAFF.

In its sample, this clonotype was seen many times. This chain connects TRBV15 to TRBJ1-5; D is undetermined. Trimming stripped 0 bases from V and 0 bases from J, with 9 bases between. This CDR3 has 16 amino acids. Germline assignment: CDR1 LNHNV and CDR2 YYDKDF (reference sequence). DNA of the CDR3: TGTGCCACCAGCAGAGATGGGCAGTATAGCAATCAGCCCCAGCATTTT. It codes for CATSRDGQYSNQPQHF.

This clonotype was counted ten times or more. The gene calls are TRBV5-6 and TRBJ2-7; D is unresolved. Germline V gene lookup returns CDR1 SGHDT and CDR2 YYEEEE. This CDR3 comprises 13 residues. Trimming stripped 1 base from V and 2 bases from J, with 7 bases between. The CDR3 protein is CASSLTAAYEQYF. In DNA, the CDR3 is TGTGCCAGCAGCTTGACAGCAGCCTACGAGCAGTACTTC.

This clonotype was observed many times. The rearrangement uses TRBV14 and TRBJ2-1; D is undetermined. The V end lost 3 bases, the J end lost 7 bases, and 19 bases lay between the germline ends. Germline V gene data show CDR1 as SGHDN and CDR2 as FVKESK. CDR3 size: 16 residues. The CDR3 sequence is CASSQGWTVTGNEQFF. The CDR3 nucleotides read TGTGCCAGCAGCCAGGGCTGGACGGTGACTGGGAATGAGCAGTTCTTC.

By frequency in the sample, this clonotype is medium-sized (0.01 to 0.1%). V gene TRBV7-2 combines with J gene TRBJ2-7, with 9 nucleotides matching TRBD2. Germline CDR1 SGHTA, CDR2 FQGNSA. After removal of 0 bases from V and 6 bases from J, the junction contained 3 bases not matched to a gene. This CDR3 is 14 amino acids long. In DNA form, the CDR3 reads TGTGCCAGCAGCTTAGCGGCGGGGGGGATCGAGCAGTACTTC. Its protein is CASSLAAGGIEQYF.

In its sample, this clonotype was seen many times. V gene TRBV20-1 combines with J gene TRBJ2-1; TRBD2 matches 10 bases. This CDR3 has 15 amino acids. Trimming removed 1 base from V and 3 bases from J; junction bases left unmatched: 3. Germline CDR1 and CDR2: DFQATT and SNEGSKA (reference sequence). CDR3 DNA sequence: TGCAGTGCTAGAGGCTCTAGCGGGGGCTACAATGAGCAGTTCTTC. This sequence encodes CSARGSSGGYNEQFF.

This clonotype has ten or more counts. This chain links TRBV20-1 with TRBJ2-7, with D uncertain. CDR1 and CDR2 from the germline V gene are DFQATT and SNEGSKA (reference sequence). CDR3 length: 14 amino acids. Trimming pared 3 bases from V and 5 bases from J, leaving 17 bases between. This CDR3 reads CSASEPGGFHEQYF. The CDR3 region has the DNA TGCAGTGCTAGCGAGCCCGGTGGTTTCCACGAGCAGTACTTC.

This clonotype was recorded many times. The chain employs TRBV5-6 and TRBJ1-3, with D possibly matching TRBD1 (5 bases). Trimming shortened V by 0 bases and J by 2 bases, and 12 bases separated the two germline ends. This CDR3 contains 16 residues. Per the germline V gene, CDR1 is SGHDT and CDR2 is YYEEEE. The CDR3, as DNA: TGTGCCAGCAGCTTGGCCGGGCAGGGACCTGGAAACACCATATATTTT. Translation gives CASSLAGQGPGNTIYF.

This clonotype is labeled as medium-sized. The chain recombines TRBV20-1 with TRBJ2-2; no definite D call. This CDR3 contains 14 residues. V lost 6 bases and J 2 bases, leaving 13 bases between the germline ends. The V gene's germline CDR1 is DFQATT and CDR2 SNEGSKA (reference sequence). The CDR3 DNA reads as TGCAGTGCACGGCAGGAGCTTAACACCGGGGAGCTGTTTTTT. Translation: CSARQELNTGELFF.

This clonotype was detected ten times or more. The V gene is TRBV7-2, the J gene TRBJ1-5, with 8 bases aligning to TRBD1. The V gene end was trimmed by 5 bases and the J gene end by 9 bases; junction bases not matched to a gene: 9. Germline CDR1 reads SGHTA; CDR2 reads FQGNSA. The CDR3 consists of 14 residues. CDR3 DNA sequence: TGTGCCAGCAGCCCCGACAGGGGAATGGTGCCCCAGCATTTT. Translated: CASSPDRGMVPQHF.

The table lists this clonotype with many counts. CDR3 coding DNA: TGTGCCAGCAGCCCCGGTACTAGGGGCAATCAGCCCCAGCATTTT. It codes for CASSPGTRGNQPQHF. The V and J genes are TRBV5-6 and TRBJ1-5; D remains unclear. The V gene lost 4 bases and the J gene lost 2 bases, with 13 bases spanning the gap. The CDR3 has 15 residues. Germline loops: CDR1 SGHDT, CDR2 YYEEEE.

This clonotype was counted many times. This chain joins TRBV12-3 or TRBV12-4 and TRBJ1-1, with a tentative D call TRBD1 (6 bases). The CDR3 totals 14 residues. Between the trimmed V and J ends, which lost 6 bases and 8 bases, there was a span of 19 bases. CDR3 residues: CASRQLTGLREAFF. Written as DNA, the CDR3 is TGTGCCAGCAGACAACTCACAGGGCTGAGGGAAGCTTTCTTT.

This clonotype was recorded many times. The DNA of the CDR3 is TGCAGTGCTAAACCACAGGACAGGGGAAGGACAGATACGCAGTATTTT. Its protein product is CSAKPQDRGRTDTQYF. This chain uses TRBV20-1 with TRBJ2-3, with 9 nucleotides matching TRBD1. With 4 bases clipped from V and 3 bases from J, the junction kept 11 bases outside the gene matches. Germline lookup yields CDR1 DFQATT and CDR2 SNEGSKA (reference sequence). CDR3 length: 16 residues.

The chain combines TRBV15 with TRBJ2-6; D gene ambiguous. Germline CDR1 and CDR2: LNHNV and YYDKDF (reference sequence). Trimming stripped 0 bases from V and 0 bases from J, with 9 bases between. The CDR3 consists of 17 residues. CDR3 sequence: CATSRDDGPSGANVLTF. CDR3 DNA sequence: TGTGCCACCAGCAGAGATGATGGTCCCTCTGGGGCCAACGTCCTGACTTTC.

This clonotype was seen many times. The chain couples TRBV12-3 or TRBV12-4 to TRBJ1-3; D gene unclear. V dropped 6 bases and J dropped 2 bases, with 14 bases sitting between them. The CDR3 runs 15 residues. For the CDR3, the DNA is TGTGCCAGCAGGAGATCAGGACCCGCTGGAAACACCATATATTTT. It yields the protein CASRRSGPAGNTIYF.

In its sample, this clonotype was seen many times. This sequence joins TRBV19 and TRBJ2-5; 8 bases fit TRBD1. The ends lost 6 bases at V and 6 bases at J; junction bases unmatched: 12. Germline V gene data show CDR1 as LNHDA and CDR2 as SQIVND (reference sequence). CDR3 length: 15 residues. This CDR3 reads CASRPRGRGEKTQYF. CDR3 DNA sequence: TGTGCCAGTAGGCCCAGGGGGCGCGGCGAAAAGACCCAGTACTTC.

There are many counts of this clonotype. V is TRBV24-1 and J is TRBJ2-1; the D is unclear. Germline CDR1 and CDR2: KGHDR and SFDVKD. The CDR3 has 14 amino acids. V was pared by 3 bases and J by 7 bases, with 12 bases between. CDR3 in DNA: TGTGCCACCAGTGATAGGCGGCCCTCAAATGAGCAGTTCTTC. Its protein is CATSDRRPSNEQFF.

This clonotype is judged medium-sized (0.01 to 0.1%). The gene calls are TRBV5-1 and TRBJ2-7; D unclear. Trimming removed 2 bases at V and 5 bases at J, with 14 bases between. The CDR3 length is 14 residues. Germline V gene sequence: CDR1 SGHRS, CDR2 YFSETQ. The CDR3 region has the DNA TGCGCCAGCAGCTTTTATCTCCTGGGCAACGAGCAGTACTTC. Amino acid sequence: CASSFYLLGNEQYF.

This clonotype was observed many times. The V and J genes are TRBV12-5 and TRBJ1-2, with TRBD1 matching over 7 bases. The CDR3 loop spans 13 amino acids. The trim removed 2 bases at V and 7 bases at J, leaving 4 bases unmatched. CDR1 and CDR2 from the germline V gene are LGHNT and FRNRAP. Here the CDR3 DNA reads TGTGCTAGTGGTTTGAGCGACAGGGTTGGCTACACCTTC. It encodes CASGLSDRVGYTF.

This clonotype was detected many times. This chain links TRBV9 with TRBJ2-2; perhaps TRBD2 as D (6 bases). The CDR3 totals 16 residues. Germline CDR1 SGDLS, CDR2 YYNGEE. Trimming left V 0 bases short and J 0 bases short, with 9 bases between. CDR3: CASSVAAGTNTGELFF. CDR3 sequence (DNA): TGTGCCAGCAGCGTAGCCGCGGGAACGAACACCGGGGAGCTGTTTTTT.

In this sample, this clonotype turned up once. The chain combines TRBV5-1 with TRBJ2-1; possible D gene TRBD1, 6 bases. The CDR3 spans 17 residues. Trimming pared 0 bases from V and 0 bases from J, leaving 13 bases between. Germline values: CDR1 SGHRS, CDR2 YFSETQ. CDR3 in amino acids: CASSLVGQFNSYNEQFF. CDR3 coding DNA: TGCGCCAGCAGCTTGGTTGGACAGTTTAACTCCTACAATGAGCAGTTCTTC.

In this sample, this clonotype turned up many times. The J gene is TRBJ2-7, the V gene TRBV21-1; the table's D call of TRBD2 was not tested on the DNA. TRBV21-1 has pseudogene status. This CDR3 is built from 16 residues. CDR3 amino acids: CASSTERLAEAYEQYF. DNA for the CDR3: TGTGCCAGCAGCACCGAGAGACTAGCGGAAGCCTACGAGCAGTACTTC.

This rearrangement joins TRBV29-1 to TRBJ1-3, with 9 bases fitting TRBD1. Trimming took 8 bases from V and 3 from J; bases not matched to a gene: 5. CDR1 and CDR2 from the germline V gene are SQVTM and ANQGSEA. CDR3 length: 13 residues. CDR3 sequence: CSIRQGDGNTIYF. For the CDR3, the DNA is TGCAGCATTCGACAGGGGGATGGAAACACCATATATTTT.

At least ten counts were recorded for this clonotype. This chain joins TRBV5-1 and TRBJ1-1, with 11 positions matching TRBD1. The V segment lost 4 bases and the J segment 3 bases; nucleotides outside the gene matches: 8. The germline gives CDR1 SGHRS, CDR2 YFSETQ. The CDR3 runs 16 residues. The CDR3 coding sequence is TGCGCCAGCAGCCTCCGGGACAGGGGGAAGGACACTGAAGCTTTCTTT. As protein: CASSLRDRGKDTEAFF.

In its sample, this clonotype was seen many times. This chain links TRBV6-1 with TRBJ1-5, with D unresolved. The length of the CDR3 is 15 residues. Per the germline V gene, CDR1 is MNHNS and CDR2 is SASEGT. Trimming removed 4 bases at V and 1 base at J, with 11 bases between. CDR3 DNA sequence: TGTGCCAGCAGTGGGCGGACTGGAAGCAATCAGCCCCAGCATTTT. Translated, it gives CASSGRTGSNQPQHF.

The chain recombines TRBV7-8 with TRBJ2-7, with D tentatively TRBD1 (5 bases). Looked up from germline, CDR1 is SGHVS and CDR2 is FQNEAQ. The CDR3 has 14 residues. V was cut by 1 base and J by 6 bases, with 13 bases left in between. The CDR3 DNA follows: TGTGCCAGCAGCTTAGTGGCAGGGAAGGGCGAGCAGTACTTC. This encodes CASSLVAGKGEQYF.